This T cell receptor (beta chain) derives from a study of spatial heterogeneity in lung cancer. The overall study: The library had UMIs, and each TCR and UMI pair averaged more than ten raw reads.

The table lists this clonotype with a few counts. Being off target in a library aimed at alpha chains, this beta chain has a size of little meaning. With 4 bases removed from V and 2 bases from J, the gap between germline ends came to 8 bases. Germline-derived CDR1 and CDR2 are GTSNPN and SVGIG (reference sequence). The CDR3 length is 13 residues. TCR cDNA molecules were tagged individually, and each one carried a unique molecular identifier. TCRdb re-analysed the 5' RACE reads in MiXCR, keeping a single row per CDR3 protein. The table shows approximately 13,000 distinct CDR3 sequences, with 5% to 6% occurring only once. The time point denotes: sample taken at primary tumor resection. Unsorted whole RNA samples from tumor, nontumor lung or frozen PBMC were sequenced. A total of approximately 75 untreated early-stage non-small cell lung cancer patients served as donors.

The chain uses TRBV30 and TRBJ2-2; D is unclear. The sequence came from a human donor with early-stage non-small cell lung cancer. This specimen consisted of lung tumor tissue, obtained at surgery. The CDR3 coding sequence is TGTGCCTGGATACGCTTCAACACCGGGGAGCTGTTTTTT. The encoded protein is CAWIRFNTGELFF.